Listed here is a single T cell receptor beta chain. The germline gives CDR1 SQVTM, CDR2 ANQGSEA. With 5 bases removed from V and 5 bases from J, the gap between germline ends came to 9 bases. The CDR3 has 12 residues. TCRdb keeps only in-frame clones here, not all; method: immunoSEQ multiplex PCR. The sample has a few hundred thousand clones; about 87% are singletons. The sample comes from a study of blood T cell repertoires in COVID-19. Study at large: The United States, Italy and Spain provided the acute and convalescent COVID-19 samples.

The sample comprised peripheral blood. The chain uses TRBV29-1 and TRBJ2-2, with a tentative D call TRBD1 (5 bases). The receptor's source is a man in his sixties or seventies with acute or convalescent COVID-19. DNA for the CDR3: TGCAGCGTTCAACAGGTGACCGGGGAGCTGTTTTTT. Encoded protein: CSVQQVTGELFF.